The present TCR beta chain was sequenced within a study of T cell repertoires in cytomegalovirus infection (dated by TCRdb to the late 2010s). About the investigation overall: The HLA type of each donor mattered for the analysis, because public TCR beta signatures pointed to carriage of CMV infection along with the matching HLA type.

A word on this clonotype: Its antigen remains unidentified. No base quality values were provided; no much bigger clone lies one nucleotide off.

The CDR3 holds 10 amino acids from the cysteine to the phenylalanine. Kept here is only the CDR3 DNA, which spans 30 bases and is read in frame from base 1. At the junction V is shortened by 7 bases and J by 5 bases, with 8 bases in between. CDR1 and CDR2, per the germline V gene, are SQVTM and ANQGSEA. The sequencer was an Illumina HiSeq 1500. TCRdb handled the public reads itself, with Q25 trimming in fastp and clone calling in MiXCR, and kept productive beta chains. Rows with one shared CDR3 protein collapse into an entry with the most common genes and DNA. In this sample the table shows roughly 500,000 distinct CDR3 sequences, 16% of which occur a single time. The ten largest clonotypes hold more than 20% of the sample. Beyond this particular receptor, the publication reports: The ex vivo response was dominated by HLA-C-restricted CMV-specific TCR beta clonotypes, and the single most frequent clonotype in two of eight donors was supplied by these HLA-C-restricted clonotypes. In both this cohort and an independent cohort of some 370 donors, the cumulative frequency of public TCR beta family members distinguished carriers of CMV infection plus the relevant HLA type.

The sequenced sample consisted of CD8+ T cells from PBMCs. The origin of this receptor is a human donor in good health (CMV status not recorded). Some clones in this sample may be carry-over from other donors' samples. In this chain, TRBV29-1 is recombined with TRBJ2-5; the D gene cannot be resolved reliably. The CDR3 region: CSALRETQYF. The DNA sequence reads TGCAGCGCCCTAAGGGAGACCCAGTACTTC.